The next 27 T cell receptor beta chains were all read from a single sample in a study of shared clonotypes between healthy human individuals. Profiled with immunoSEQ multiplex PCR; TCRdb holds only in-frame clones, not every one. The sample contains just over 2,000,000 clones, around 96% of which appear only once. Naive CD8 cells lacked CD45RO and underwent positive selection for CCR7, leaving out terminally differentiated effector memory CD45RA+ cells. The sample was naive CD8+ T cells sorted from blood. The origin of the receptors is a man aged 18 to 29 in good health.

V and J are TRBV7-9 and TRBJ2-3; possible D gene TRBD2, 5 bases. The germline V and J ends were trimmed by 9 bases and 0 bases, with 19 bases remaining between them. Germline CDR1 and CDR2: SEHNR and FQNEAQ (reference sequence). This CDR3 has 16 residues. CDR3 DNA sequence: TGTGCCAGTGGCGGGCCAGAAGATCCTAGCACAGATACGCAGTATTTT. Its translation is CASGGPEDPSTDTQYF. Drawing the rest from reference TRBV7-9 and TRBJ2-3, the complete variable domain is DTGVSQNPRHKITKRGQNVTFRCDPISEHNRLYWYRQTLGQGPEFLTYFQNEAQLEKSRLLSDRFSAERPKGSFSTLEIQRTEQGDSAMYLCASGGPEDPSTDTQYFGPGTRLTVL.

The V gene is TRBV18, the J gene TRBJ1-4; tentatively, D is TRBD1 (5 bases). CDR1 is KGHSH, CDR2 LQKENI, per germline. The CDR3 length is 15 residues. Trimming cost V 3 bases and J 5 bases, with 13 bases left between them. The CDR3 protein is CASSPSLDRNEKLFF. The CDR3 DNA reads as TGTGCCAGCTCACCCTCTCTTGACAGAAATGAAAAACTGTTTTTT. The whole variable domain, remainder taken from reference TRBV18 and TRBJ1-4, is NAGVMQNPRHLVRRRGQEARLRCSPMKGHSHVYWYRQLPEEGLKFMVYLQKENIIDESGMPKERFSAEFPKEGPSILRIQQVVRGDSAAYFCASSPSLDRNEKLFFGSGTQLSVL.

This chain joins TRBV11-3 and TRBJ1-1; 7 nucleotides match TRBD1. The V segment lost 1 base and the J segment 0 bases; nucleotides outside the gene matches: 8. Per germline, CDR1 SGHNT and CDR2 YENEEA. The CDR3 extends over 17 amino acids. The CDR3, as DNA: TGTGCCAGCAGCTTAGCCTTCTCGACAGGGCTGAACACTGAAGCTTTCTTT. This gives the protein CASSLAFSTGLNTEAFF.

The chain carries TRBV6-5 and TRBJ2-7; TRBD2 is a possible D gene (6 bases). The length of the CDR3 is 16 residues. The germline V gene has CDR1 MNHEY and CDR2 SVGAGI. The germline V and J ends were trimmed by 0 bases and 1 base, with 13 bases remaining between them. This chain's CDR3 is CASSYSGGEASYEQYF. DNA of the CDR3: TGTGCCAGCAGTTACTCAGGCGGGGAAGCATCCTACGAGCAGTACTTC.

The chain couples TRBV4-3 to TRBJ2-1, with a possible D match to TRBD2 (6 bases). V dropped 0 bases and J dropped 4 bases, with 10 bases sitting between them. The CDR3 runs 15 residues. Germline loops: CDR1 LGHNA, CDR2 YSLEER. The CDR3 region is CASSQDGRQYNEQFF. The CDR3 DNA follows: TGCGCCAGCAGCCAAGATGGGAGGCAGTACAATGAGCAGTTCTTC.

This clone was counted only a few times. CDR3 bases: TGCGCCAGCAGCTTGGAGGCTGGAGGAAGGTCACCCCTCCACTTT. Its translation: CASSLEAGGRSPLHF. J is TRBJ1-6 and V is TRBV5-1; D gene ambiguous. Germline V gene lookup returns CDR1 SGHRS and CDR2 YFSETQ. The CDR3 contains 15 residues. Between the trimmed V and J ends, which lost 0 bases and 10 bases, there was a span of 14 bases.

Of note for this clone: Other DNA sequences within the sample encode an identical CDR3. The chain joins TRBV27 to TRBJ2-1; a possible D gene is TRBD2 (6 bases). This CDR3 region has 15 residues. Deletions cut 5 bases from V and 0 bases from J, with 11 bases between. Germline lookup yields CDR1 MNHEY and CDR2 SMNVEV (reference sequence). CDR3 bases: TGTGCCAGCAGTCCAGCGGGCGGCTCCTACAATGAGCAGTTCTTC. Translation: CASSPAGGSYNEQFF.

V and J are TRBV4-1 and TRBJ1-4; possibly TRBD1 for D (5 bases). Deletions cut 1 base from V and 5 bases from J, with 11 bases between. Germline lookup yields CDR1 MGHRA and CDR2 YSYEKL. The CDR3 loop spans 15 amino acids. CDR3 sequence reads: CASSQVVEGNEKLFF. The CDR3 nucleotides read TGCGCCAGCAGCCAAGTGGTAGAGGGGAATGAAAAACTGTTTTTT.

The V gene is TRBV6-5, the J gene TRBJ2-4, with D possibly matching TRBD1 (6 bases). The V and J ends lost 6 bases and 7 bases respectively, with 13 bases between them. Per the germline V gene, CDR1 is MNHEY and CDR2 is SVGAGI. The CDR3 covers 13 residues. The CDR3 region is CASRPDRSNIQYF. In DNA, the CDR3 is TGTGCCAGCAGACCAGACAGGTCGAACATTCAGTACTTC.

This chain connects TRBV4-2 to TRBJ2-2, with D perhaps matching TRBD2 (6 bases). Trimming shortened V by 1 base and J by 3 bases, and 15 bases separated the two germline ends. CDR3 length: 17 amino acids. CDR1 is LGHNA and CDR2 is YNFKEQ in the germline V gene. The CDR3 here is CASSQVRLAPYTGELFF. The CDR3, as DNA: TGTGCCAGCAGCCAAGTCCGGCTAGCGCCTTACACCGGGGAGCTGTTTTTT.

CDR3 bases: TGTGCCAGCAGTAAAACTAGGGACGCTTCCTACGAGCAGTACTTC. Residues: CASSKTRDASYEQYF. The chain uses TRBV6-6 and TRBJ2-7; D possibly matches TRBD1 or TRBD2 (5 bases each). The V and J ends lost 5 bases and 1 base respectively, with 15 bases between them. There are 15 residues in the CDR3. The V gene's germline CDR1 is MNHNY and CDR2 SVGAGI (reference sequence).

In the case of this clone: The sample carries other DNA sequences with the same CDR3. This rearrangement joins TRBV10-2 to TRBJ2-7; D is unclear. Germline lookup yields CDR1 WSHSY and CDR2 SAAADI. V was clipped by 4 bases and J by 3 bases, with 4 bases between them. The CDR3 has 11 amino acids. CDR3 region: CASSVGYEQYF. The CDR3 DNA follows: TGCGCCAGCAGTGTTGGCTACGAGCAGTACTTC.

This clone was detected once. V gene TRBV9 combines with J gene TRBJ2-1; D perhaps matches TRBD2 (6 bases). The germline V and J ends were trimmed by 1 base and 8 bases, with 16 bases remaining between them. The CDR3 is made up of 15 amino acids. Germline V lookup: CDR1 SGDLS, CDR2 YYNGEE. CDR3 amino acids: CASSVTPRGIDEQFF. CDR3 in DNA: TGTGCCAGCAGCGTAACGCCGCGGGGTATTGATGAGCAGTTCTTC. The whole variable domain, filled in from reference TRBV9 and TRBJ2-1, reads DSGVTQTPKHLITATGQRVTLRCSPRSGDLSVYWYQQSLDQGLQFLIQYYNGEERAKGNILERFSAQQFPDLHSELNLSSLELGDSALYFCASSVTPRGIDEQFFGPGTRLTVL.

V gene TRBV11-2 combines with J gene TRBJ1-1; a possible D gene is TRBD1 (5 bases). The CDR3 loop spans 12 amino acids. Trimming left V 7 bases short and J 7 bases short, with 13 bases between. The V gene's germline CDR1 is SGHAT and CDR2 FQNNGV. In nucleotides, the CDR3 is TGTGCCAGCACGCACCGGGGCCTTGAAGCTTTCTTT. It translates to CASTHRGLEAFF.

In DNA, the CDR3 is TGTGCCAGCAGCCGCGTCGGGGACACTGAAGCTTTCTTT. It translates to CASSRVGDTEAFF. The V call is TRBV27, the J call TRBJ1-1; D not resolved. V lost 6 bases and J lost 3, with 11 bases in between. Germline CDR1 reads MNHEY; CDR2 reads SMNVEV (reference sequence). CDR3 size: 13 residues.

V and J are TRBV7-9 and TRBJ2-1; TRBD2 agrees at 12 bases. CDR3 length: 17 residues. Germline assignment: CDR1 SEHNR and CDR2 FQNEAQ (reference sequence). Unmatched junction bases numbered 8, after V lost 1 base and J lost 7 bases. The CDR3 loop reads CASSLVLAGGTRNEQFF. CDR3 bases: TGTGCCAGCAGCTTAGTCCTAGCGGGAGGGACGAGGAATGAGCAGTTCTTC.

The chain recombines TRBV7-9 with TRBJ1-5; perhaps TRBD1 as D (5 bases). Trimming shortened V by 5 bases and J by 5 bases, and 13 bases separated the two germline ends. Germline CDR1 and CDR2: SEHNR and FQNEAQ (reference sequence). The CDR3 contains 14 residues. For the CDR3, the DNA is TGTGCCAGCAGCCCTATAAGAGGGGATCAGCCCCAGCATTTT. This codes for CASSPIRGDQPQHF. Drawing the rest from reference TRBV7-9 and TRBJ1-5, the complete variable domain is DTGVSQNPRHKITKRGQNVTFRCDPISEHNRLYWYRQTLGQGPEFLTYFQNEAQLEKSRLLSDRFSAERPKGSFSTLEIQRTEQGDSAMYLCASSPIRGDQPQHFGDGTRLSIL.

The CDR3 DNA reads as TGTGCCAGCAGTCCCGGACTGGGCACCGGGGAGCTGTTTTTT. This translates into CASSPGLGTGELFF. J is TRBJ2-2 and V is TRBV27; TRBD2 is a possible D gene (5 bases). Trimming pared 5 bases from V and 4 bases from J, leaving 11 bases between. Looked up from germline, CDR1 is MNHEY and CDR2 is SMNVEV (reference sequence). This CDR3 region has 14 residues.

Written as DNA, the CDR3 is TGTGCCACTCAGGCGAGCTCCTACAATGAGCAGTTCTTC. Protein product: CATQASSYNEQFF. V gene TRBV15 combines with J gene TRBJ2-1; no firm D call. The germline V gene encodes CDR1 LNHNV and CDR2 YYDKDF (reference sequence). V lost 9 bases and J lost 0, with 9 bases in between. The CDR3 runs 13 residues.

The V call is TRBV6-6, the J call TRBJ2-1; D uncertain. CDR1 is MNHNY, CDR2 SVGAGI, per germline (reference sequence). This CDR3 is built from 14 residues. The ends were cut back, 3 bases at V and 7 bases at J, with 13 bases in the middle. The CDR3 DNA is TGTGCCAGCAGTTATTTTACAGAACCTAATGAGCAGTTCTTC. This encodes CASSYFTEPNEQFF.

This chain uses TRBV4-1 with TRBJ1-3; D gene ambiguous. The CDR3 length is 17 residues. Trimming shortened V by 2 bases and J by 4 bases, and 18 bases separated the two germline ends. Germline CDR1 reads MGHRA; CDR2 reads YSYEKL. In DNA form, the CDR3 reads TGCGCCAGCAGCCAACCCCCAAGCAACCTCATCGGAAACACCATATATTTT. Its protein product is CASSQPPSNLIGNTIYF.

The rearrangement links TRBV9 to TRBJ2-3; TRBD2 aligns across 12 bases. Germline V gene data show CDR1 as SGDLS and CDR2 as YYNGEE. J lost 0 bases, V lost 3 bases, and 5 bases had no gene match. The CDR3 runs to 17 residues. CDR3 coding DNA: TGTGCCAGCAGCGCGGGACTAGCGGGCACTAGCACAGATACGCAGTATTTT. This translates into CASSAGLAGTSTDTQYF.

This clone was counted a single time. The rearrangement links TRBV7-9 to TRBJ2-2; D perhaps matches TRBD1 (6 bases). This CDR3 spans 19 amino acids. Germline V gene data show CDR1 as SEHNR and CDR2 as FQNEAQ (reference sequence). V dropped 4 bases and J dropped 5 bases, with 26 bases sitting between them. CDR3 coding DNA: TGTGCCAGCAGCTCCAGGGACATGTGGACCCCGGATGTGACCGGGGAGCTGTTTTTT. This gives the protein CASSSRDMWTPDVTGELFF.

A few counts support this clone. Additional DNA sequences in this sample encode the identical CDR3. This chain uses TRBV11-2 with TRBJ2-3; D call uncertain. Looked up from germline, CDR1 is SGHAT and CDR2 is FQNNGV. Trimming removed 1 base at V and 4 bases at J, with 3 bases between. The CDR3 has 12 amino acids. The CDR3 protein is CASSLAPDTQYF. For the CDR3, the DNA is TGTGCCAGCAGCTTAGCCCCAGATACGCAGTATTTT.

The rearrangement links TRBV13 to TRBJ2-7; TRBD2 matches 10 bases. The CDR3 covers 16 residues. Germline CDR1 and CDR2: PRHDT and FYEKMQ (reference sequence). Trimming at V came to 0 bases and at J to 0 bases, leaving 2 bases not matched to a gene. The CDR3: CASSLGGLAISYEQYF. DNA of the CDR3: TGTGCCAGCAGCTTAGGGGGACTAGCGATCTCCTACGAGCAGTACTTC.

The chain has TRBV7-9 and TRBJ2-7, with D uncertain. Germline V gives CDR1 SEHNR, CDR2 FQNEAQ (reference sequence). Trimming took off 4 bases at V and 2 bases at J, with 9 bases between the two ends. The CDR3 has 13 amino acids. DNA of the CDR3: TGTGCCAGCAGCTCCTCCTCTCCCTACGAGCAGTACTTC. As protein: CASSSSSPYEQYF.

The chain joins TRBV4-1 to TRBJ1-5; D remains unclear. The germline V gene encodes CDR1 MGHRA and CDR2 YSYEKL. This CDR3 is 17 amino acids long. The V gene lost 0 bases and the J gene lost 0 bases, with 12 bases spanning the gap. The CDR3 protein is CASSQEPLQGSNQPQHF. The CDR3 DNA sequence: TGCGCCAGCAGCCAAGAACCCCTTCAAGGTAGCAATCAGCCCCAGCATTTT.